This TCR beta chain was documented in a study of neurological immune-mediated disorders. TCRdb passed the 5' RACE reads through MiXCR, listing each CDR3 protein once. Altogether fewer than 30,000 distinct CDR3 sequences are present, 6.5% to 8% being singletons, with the ten largest covering approximately 4.3%. This clonotype was recorded at least ten times. The sequencing sample was made of PBMCs. The sequence derives from a woman between 35 and 50 years old in good health.

CDR3 in DNA: TGTGCCAGCAGCTTGTTCCTAGCGGGAGTGTCTGGTAACCTAGACCAAGAGACCCAGTACTTC. Protein product: CASSLFLAGVSGNLDQETQYF. The chain couples TRBV5-6 to TRBJ2-5; 10 bases align to TRBD2. V gave up 1 base and J gave up 0 bases; unmatched junction bases: 18. CDR3 length: 21 residues. Germline V CDR1 and CDR2: SGHDT, YYEEEE. Combining the CDR3 with reference TRBV5-6 and TRBJ2-5 gives the whole variable domain DAGVTQSPTHLIKTRGQQVTLRCSPKSGHDTVSWYQQALGQGPQFIFQYYEEEERQRGNFPDRFSGHQFPNYSSELNVNALLLGDSALYLCASSLFLAGVSGNLDQETQYFGPGTRLLVL.